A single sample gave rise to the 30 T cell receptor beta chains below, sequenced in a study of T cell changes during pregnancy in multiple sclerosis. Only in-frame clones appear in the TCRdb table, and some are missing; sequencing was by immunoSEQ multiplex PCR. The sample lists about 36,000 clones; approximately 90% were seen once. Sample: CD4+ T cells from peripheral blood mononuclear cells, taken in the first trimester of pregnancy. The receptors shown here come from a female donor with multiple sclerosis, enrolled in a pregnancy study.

For the CDR3, the DNA is TGTGCCAGTAGTGAGACAGTTTACACGAACACTGAAGCTTTCTTT. Its protein product is CASSETVYTNTEAFF. The chain recombines TRBV19 with TRBJ1-1; maybe TRBD1 (5 bases). V was pared by 5 bases and J by 1 base, with 14 bases between. From germline, CDR1 is LNHDA and CDR2 SQIVND (reference sequence). CDR3 length: 15 amino acids.

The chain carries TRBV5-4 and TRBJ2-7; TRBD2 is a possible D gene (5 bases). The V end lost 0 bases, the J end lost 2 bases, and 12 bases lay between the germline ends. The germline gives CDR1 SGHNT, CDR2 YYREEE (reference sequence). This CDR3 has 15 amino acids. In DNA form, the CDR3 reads TGTGCCAGCAGCTTGGGGGGAGCCACGGCCTACGAGCAGTACTTC. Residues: CASSLGGATAYEQYF.

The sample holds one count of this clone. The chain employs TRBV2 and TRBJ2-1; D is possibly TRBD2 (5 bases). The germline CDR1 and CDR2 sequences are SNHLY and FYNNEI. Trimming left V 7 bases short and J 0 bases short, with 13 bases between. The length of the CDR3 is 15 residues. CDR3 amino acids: CASIRESSSYNEQFF. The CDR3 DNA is TGTGCCAGCATCCGGGAATCTAGCTCCTACAATGAGCAGTTCTTC.

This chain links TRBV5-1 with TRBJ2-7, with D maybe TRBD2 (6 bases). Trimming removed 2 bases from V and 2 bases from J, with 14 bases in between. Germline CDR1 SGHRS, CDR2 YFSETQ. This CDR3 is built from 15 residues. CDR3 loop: CASSFVSGGTYEQYF. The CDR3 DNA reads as TGCGCCAGCAGCTTTGTCTCAGGAGGGACCTACGAGCAGTACTTC.

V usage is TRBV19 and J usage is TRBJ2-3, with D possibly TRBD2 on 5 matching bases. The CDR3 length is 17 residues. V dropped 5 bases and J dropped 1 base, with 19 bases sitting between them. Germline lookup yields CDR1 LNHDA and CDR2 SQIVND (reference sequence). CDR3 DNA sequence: TGTGCCAGTAGTTCTCCGGGGAGTGGTGTCCGCACAGATACGCAGTATTTT. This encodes CASSSPGSGVRTDTQYF.

The DNA of the CDR3 is TGTGCCTGGAGTCCCTGGGGCGGGGGCCTTGAAGGCTACGAGCAGTACTTC. It encodes CAWSPWGGGLEGYEQYF. The chain combines TRBV30 with TRBJ2-7, with D possibly being TRBD2 (7 bases). V lost 2 bases to trimming and J lost 3 bases, with 23 bases between them. CDR1 and CDR2 from the germline V gene are GTSNPN and SVGIG (reference sequence). This CDR3 is 17 amino acids long.

CDR3 DNA: TGTGCCTGGAGTCTGGCCGGGACAGGGAACACTGAAGCTTTCTTT. Amino acids: CAWSLAGTGNTEAFF. The J gene is TRBJ1-1, the V gene TRBV30, with TRBD1 identical over 8 bases. The junction had 6 bases not matched to a gene; V was cut back by 2 bases and J by 1 base. The CDR3 has 15 residues. Per the germline V gene, CDR1 is GTSNPN and CDR2 is SVGIG (reference sequence).

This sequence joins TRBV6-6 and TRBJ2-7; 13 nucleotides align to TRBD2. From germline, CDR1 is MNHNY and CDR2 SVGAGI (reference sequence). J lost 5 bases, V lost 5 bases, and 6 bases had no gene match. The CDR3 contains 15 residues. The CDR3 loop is CASSETSGGSNEQYF. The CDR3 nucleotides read TGTGCCAGCAGTGAGACTAGCGGGGGGTCCAACGAGCAGTACTTC.

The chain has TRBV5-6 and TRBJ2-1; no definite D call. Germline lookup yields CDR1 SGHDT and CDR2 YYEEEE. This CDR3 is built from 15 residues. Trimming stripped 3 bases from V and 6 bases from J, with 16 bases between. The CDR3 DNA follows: TGTGCCAGCAGCTACGTGGTTAGCCTTGGCAATGAGCAGTTCTTC. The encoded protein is CASSYVVSLGNEQFF.

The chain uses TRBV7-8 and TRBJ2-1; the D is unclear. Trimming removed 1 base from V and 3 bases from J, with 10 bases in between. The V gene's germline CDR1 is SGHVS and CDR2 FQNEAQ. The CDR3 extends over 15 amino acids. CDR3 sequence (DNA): TGTGCCAGCAGCTTAGATCCCGGGTACTACAATGAGCAGTTCTTC. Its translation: CASSLDPGYYNEQFF.

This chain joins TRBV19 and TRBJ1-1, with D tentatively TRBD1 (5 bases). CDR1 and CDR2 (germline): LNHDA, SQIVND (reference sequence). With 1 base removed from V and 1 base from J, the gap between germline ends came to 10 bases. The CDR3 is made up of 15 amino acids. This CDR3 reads CASSIGSGQNTEAFF. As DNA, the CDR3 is TGTGCCAGTAGTATAGGTTCAGGGCAGAACACTGAAGCTTTCTTT.

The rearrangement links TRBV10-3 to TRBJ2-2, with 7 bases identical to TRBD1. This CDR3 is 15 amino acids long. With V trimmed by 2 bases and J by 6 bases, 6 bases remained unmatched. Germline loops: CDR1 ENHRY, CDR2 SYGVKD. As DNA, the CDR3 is TGTGCCATCAGTGAGAGGGGGCTTGGCGCCGGGGAGCTGTTTTTT. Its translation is CAISERGLGAGELFF.

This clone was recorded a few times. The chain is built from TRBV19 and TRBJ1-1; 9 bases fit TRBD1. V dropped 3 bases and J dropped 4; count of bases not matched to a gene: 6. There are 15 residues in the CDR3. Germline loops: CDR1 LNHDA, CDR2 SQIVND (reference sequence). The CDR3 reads CASSINDRGGTEAFF. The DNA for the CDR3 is TGTGCCAGTAGTATCAACGACAGGGGGGGCACTGAAGCTTTCTTT. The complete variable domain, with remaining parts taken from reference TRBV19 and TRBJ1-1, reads DGGITQSPKYLFRKEGQNVTLSCEQNLNHDAMYWYRQDPGQGLRLIYYSQIVNDFQKGDIAEGYSVSREKKESFPLTVTSAQKNPTAFYLCASSINDRGGTEAFFGQGTRLTVV.

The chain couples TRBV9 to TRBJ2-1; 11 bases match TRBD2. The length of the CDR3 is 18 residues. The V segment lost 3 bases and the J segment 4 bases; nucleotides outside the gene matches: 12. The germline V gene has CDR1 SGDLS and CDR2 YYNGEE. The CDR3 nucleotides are TGTGCCAGCAGCGGACCAACTATACTAGCGGGAGTTTACAATGAGCAGTTCTTC. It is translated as CASSGPTILAGVYNEQFF.

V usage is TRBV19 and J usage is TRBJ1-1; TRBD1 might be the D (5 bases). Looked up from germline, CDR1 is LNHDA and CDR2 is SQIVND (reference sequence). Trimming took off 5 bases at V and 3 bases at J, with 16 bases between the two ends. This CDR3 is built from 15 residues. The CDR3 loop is CASSSRQTTDTEAFF. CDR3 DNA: TGTGCCAGTAGTTCCCGACAGACAACTGACACTGAAGCTTTCTTT.

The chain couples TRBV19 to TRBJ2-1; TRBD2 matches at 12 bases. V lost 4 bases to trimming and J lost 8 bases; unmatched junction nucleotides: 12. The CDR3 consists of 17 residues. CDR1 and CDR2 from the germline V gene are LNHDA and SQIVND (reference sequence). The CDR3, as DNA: TGTGCCAGTAGTACTCCAGGACTAGCGGGGTTTGGGGATGAGCAGTTCTTC. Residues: CASSTPGLAGFGDEQFF.

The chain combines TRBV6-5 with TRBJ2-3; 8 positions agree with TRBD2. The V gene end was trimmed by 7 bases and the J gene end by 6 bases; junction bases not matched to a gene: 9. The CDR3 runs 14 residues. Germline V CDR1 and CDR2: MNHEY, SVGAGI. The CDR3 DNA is TGTGCCAGCAAGCCGGGACTAGGGTCGGATACGCAGTATTTT. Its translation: CASKPGLGSDTQYF.

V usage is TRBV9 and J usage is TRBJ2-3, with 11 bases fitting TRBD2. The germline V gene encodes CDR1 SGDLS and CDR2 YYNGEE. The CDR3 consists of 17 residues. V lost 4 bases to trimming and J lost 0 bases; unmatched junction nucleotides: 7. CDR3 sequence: CASSLPASGGSTDTQYF. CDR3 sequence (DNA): TGTGCCAGCAGCCTTCCCGCTAGCGGGGGGAGCACAGATACGCAGTATTTT.

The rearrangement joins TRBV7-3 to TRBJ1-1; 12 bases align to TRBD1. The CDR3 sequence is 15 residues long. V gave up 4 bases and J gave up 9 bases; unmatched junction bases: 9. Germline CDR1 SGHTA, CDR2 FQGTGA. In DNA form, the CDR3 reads TGTGCCAGCAGCTCCCGTGGGACAGGGGGCGAAAAAGCTTTCTTT. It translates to CASSSRGTGGEKAFF.

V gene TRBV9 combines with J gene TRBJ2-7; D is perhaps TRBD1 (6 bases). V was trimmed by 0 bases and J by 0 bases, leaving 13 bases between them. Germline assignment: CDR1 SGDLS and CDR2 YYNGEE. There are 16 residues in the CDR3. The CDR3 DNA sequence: TGTGCCAGCAGCGTAGGAGGGGACACTCGCTCCTACGAGCAGTACTTC. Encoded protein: CASSVGGDTRSYEQYF. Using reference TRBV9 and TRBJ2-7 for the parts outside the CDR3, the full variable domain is DSGVTQTPKHLITATGQRVTLRCSPRSGDLSVYWYQQSLDQGLQFLIQYYNGEERAKGNILERFSAQQFPDLHSELNLSSLELGDSALYFCASSVGGDTRSYEQYFGPGTRLTVT.

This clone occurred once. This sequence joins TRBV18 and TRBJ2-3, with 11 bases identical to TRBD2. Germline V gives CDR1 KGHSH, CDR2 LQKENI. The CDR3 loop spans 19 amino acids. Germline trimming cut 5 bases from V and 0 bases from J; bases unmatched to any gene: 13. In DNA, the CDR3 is TGTGCCAGCTCATCCCGGACTAGCGGGCCCTCTTCTAGCACAGATACGCAGTATTTT. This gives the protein CASSSRTSGPSSSTDTQYF. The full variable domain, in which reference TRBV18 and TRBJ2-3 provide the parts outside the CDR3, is NAGVMQNPRHLVRRRGQEARLRCSPMKGHSHVYWYRQLPEEGLKFMVYLQKENIIDESGMPKERFSAEFPKEGPSILRIQQVVRGDSAAYFCASSSRTSGPSSSTDTQYFGPGTRLTVL.

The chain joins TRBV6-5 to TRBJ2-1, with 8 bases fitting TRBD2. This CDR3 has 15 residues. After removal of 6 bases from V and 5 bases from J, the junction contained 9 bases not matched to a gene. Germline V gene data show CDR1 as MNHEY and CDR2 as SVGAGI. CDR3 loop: CASRGLLADHNEQFF. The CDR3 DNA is TGTGCCAGCAGGGGCCTACTAGCGGATCACAATGAGCAGTTCTTC.

CDR3 DNA: TGTGCCAGCCAACGTAACAGGGGGGATACCAATGAGCAGTTCTTC. It specifies CASQRNRGDTNEQFF. V gene TRBV5-4 combines with J gene TRBJ2-1; 8 bases align to TRBD1. Germline lookup yields CDR1 SGHNT and CDR2 YYREEE (reference sequence). The CDR3 has 15 residues. The trim removed 7 bases at V and 6 bases at J, leaving 12 bases unmatched.

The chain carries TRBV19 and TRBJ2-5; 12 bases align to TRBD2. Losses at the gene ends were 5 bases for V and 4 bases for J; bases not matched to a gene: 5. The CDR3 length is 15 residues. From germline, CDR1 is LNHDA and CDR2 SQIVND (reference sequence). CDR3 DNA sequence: TGTGCCAGTAGTCCCCCGGGACTAGCGGGAGAGACCCAGTACTTC. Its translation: CASSPPGLAGETQYF.

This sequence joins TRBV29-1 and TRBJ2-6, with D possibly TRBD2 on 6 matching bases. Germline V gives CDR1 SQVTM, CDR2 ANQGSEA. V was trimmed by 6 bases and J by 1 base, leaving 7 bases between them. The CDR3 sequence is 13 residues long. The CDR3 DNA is TGCAGCGTACGGGGGTCTGGGGCCAACGTCCTGACTTTC. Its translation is CSVRGSGANVLTF. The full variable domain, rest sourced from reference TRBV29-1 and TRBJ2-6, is SAVISQKPSRDICQRGTSLTIQCQVDSQVTMMFWYRQQPGQSLTLIATANQGSEATYESGFVIDKFPISRPNLTFSTLTVSNMSPEDSSIYLCSVRGSGANVLTFGAGSRLTVL.

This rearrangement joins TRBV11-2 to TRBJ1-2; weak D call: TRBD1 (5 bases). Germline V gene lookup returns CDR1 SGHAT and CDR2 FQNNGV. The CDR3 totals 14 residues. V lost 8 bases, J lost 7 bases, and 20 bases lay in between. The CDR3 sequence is CASSADSHGGGYTF. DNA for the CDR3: TGTGCCAGCTCGGCCGATTCCCACGGGGGTGGCTACACCTTC. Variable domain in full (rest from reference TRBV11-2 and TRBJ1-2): EAGVAQSPRYKIIEKRQSVAFWCNPISGHATLYWYQQILGQGPKLLIQFQNNGVVDDSQLPKDRFSAERLKGVDSTLKIQPAKLEDSAVYLCASSADSHGGGYTFGSGTRLTVV.

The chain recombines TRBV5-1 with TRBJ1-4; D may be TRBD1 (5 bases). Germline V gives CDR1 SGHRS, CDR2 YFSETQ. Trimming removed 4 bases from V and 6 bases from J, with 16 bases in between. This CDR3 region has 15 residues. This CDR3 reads CASSVDRARDEKLFF. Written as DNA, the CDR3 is TGCGCCAGCAGCGTCGACAGAGCACGGGATGAAAAACTGTTTTTT.

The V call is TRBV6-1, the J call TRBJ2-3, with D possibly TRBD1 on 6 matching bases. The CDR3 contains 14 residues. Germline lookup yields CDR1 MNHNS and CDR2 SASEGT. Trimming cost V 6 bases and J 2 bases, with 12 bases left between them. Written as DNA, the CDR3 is TGTGCCAGCAGGACGGACAGAGTCACAGATACGCAGTATTTT. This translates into CASRTDRVTDTQYF.

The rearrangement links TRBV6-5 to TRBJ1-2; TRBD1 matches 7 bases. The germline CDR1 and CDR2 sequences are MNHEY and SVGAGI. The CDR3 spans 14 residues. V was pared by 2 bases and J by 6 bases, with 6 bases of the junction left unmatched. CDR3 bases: TGTGCCAGCAGTTACACGGGGACAGCAGATGGCTACACCTTC. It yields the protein CASSYTGTADGYTF.

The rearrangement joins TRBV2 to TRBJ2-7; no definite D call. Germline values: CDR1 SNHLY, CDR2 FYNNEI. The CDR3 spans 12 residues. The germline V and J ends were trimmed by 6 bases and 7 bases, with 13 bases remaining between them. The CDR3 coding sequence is TGTGCCAGCAGCCTCGGTCCCCCTGAGCAGTACTTC. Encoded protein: CASSLGPPEQYF.